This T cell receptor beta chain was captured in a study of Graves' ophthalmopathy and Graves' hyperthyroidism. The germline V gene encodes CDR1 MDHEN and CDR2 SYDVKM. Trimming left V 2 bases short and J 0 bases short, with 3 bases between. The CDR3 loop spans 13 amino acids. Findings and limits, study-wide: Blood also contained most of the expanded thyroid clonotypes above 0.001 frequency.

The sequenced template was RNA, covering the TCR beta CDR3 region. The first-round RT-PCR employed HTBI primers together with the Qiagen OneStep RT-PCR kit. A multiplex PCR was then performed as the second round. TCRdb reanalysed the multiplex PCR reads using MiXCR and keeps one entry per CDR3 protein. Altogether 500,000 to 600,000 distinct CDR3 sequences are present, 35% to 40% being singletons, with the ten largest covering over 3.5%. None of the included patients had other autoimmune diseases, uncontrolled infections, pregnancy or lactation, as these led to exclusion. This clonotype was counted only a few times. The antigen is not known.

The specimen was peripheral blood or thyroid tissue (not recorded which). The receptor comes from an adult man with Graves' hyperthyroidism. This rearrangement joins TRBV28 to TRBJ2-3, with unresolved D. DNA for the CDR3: TGTGCCAGCAGTTTAGAGAGCACAGATACGCAGTATTTT. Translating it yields CASSLESTDTQYF.